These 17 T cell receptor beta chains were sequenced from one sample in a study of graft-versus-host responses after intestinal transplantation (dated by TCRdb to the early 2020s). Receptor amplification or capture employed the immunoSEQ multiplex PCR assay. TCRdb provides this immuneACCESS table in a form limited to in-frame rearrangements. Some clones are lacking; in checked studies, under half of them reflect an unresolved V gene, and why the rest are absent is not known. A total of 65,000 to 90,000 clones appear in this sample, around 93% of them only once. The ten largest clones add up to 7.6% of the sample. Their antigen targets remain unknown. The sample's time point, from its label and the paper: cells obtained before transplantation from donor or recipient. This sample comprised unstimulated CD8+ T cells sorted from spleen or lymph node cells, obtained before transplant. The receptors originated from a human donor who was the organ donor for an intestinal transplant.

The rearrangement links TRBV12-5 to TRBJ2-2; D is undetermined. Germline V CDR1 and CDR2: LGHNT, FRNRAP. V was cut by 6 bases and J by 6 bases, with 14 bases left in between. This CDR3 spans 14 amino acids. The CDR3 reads CASGLVPIPGELFF. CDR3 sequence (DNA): TGTGCTAGTGGCCTGGTGCCTATCCCCGGGGAGCTGTTTTTT.

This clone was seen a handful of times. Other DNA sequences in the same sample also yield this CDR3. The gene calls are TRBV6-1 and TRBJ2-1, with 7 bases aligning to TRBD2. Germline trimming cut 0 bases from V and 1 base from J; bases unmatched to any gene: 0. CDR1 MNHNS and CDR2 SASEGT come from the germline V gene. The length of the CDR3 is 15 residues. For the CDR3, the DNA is TGTGCCAGCAGTGAAGCGGGGGGGTCCTACAATGAGCAGTTCTTC. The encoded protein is CASSEAGGSYNEQFF.

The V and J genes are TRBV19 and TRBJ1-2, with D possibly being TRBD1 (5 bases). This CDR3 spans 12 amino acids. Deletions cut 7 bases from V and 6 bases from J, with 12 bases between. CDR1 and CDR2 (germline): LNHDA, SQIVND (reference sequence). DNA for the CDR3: TGTGCCAGTAAATCCGGGGGTAATGGCTACACCTTC. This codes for CASKSGGNGYTF.

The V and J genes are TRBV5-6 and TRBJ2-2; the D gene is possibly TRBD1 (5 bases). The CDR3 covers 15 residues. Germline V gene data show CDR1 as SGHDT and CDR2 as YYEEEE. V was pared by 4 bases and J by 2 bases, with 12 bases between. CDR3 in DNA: TGTGCCAGCAGCACCCTAGGGGAAAACACCGGGGAGCTGTTTTTT. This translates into CASSTLGENTGELFF. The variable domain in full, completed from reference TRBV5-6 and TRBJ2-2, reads DAGVTQSPTHLIKTRGQQVTLRCSPKSGHDTVSWYQQALGQGPQFIFQYYEEEERQRGNFPDRFSGHQFPNYSSELNVNALLLGDSALYLCASSTLGENTGELFFGEGSRLTVL.

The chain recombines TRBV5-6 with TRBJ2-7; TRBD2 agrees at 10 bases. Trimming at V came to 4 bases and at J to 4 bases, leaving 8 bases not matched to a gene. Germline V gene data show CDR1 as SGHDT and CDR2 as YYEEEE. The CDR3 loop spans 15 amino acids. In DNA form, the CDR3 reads TGTGCCAGCAGCCTGGGCGAGACTAGCGGGTACGAGCAGTACTTC. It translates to CASSLGETSGYEQYF.

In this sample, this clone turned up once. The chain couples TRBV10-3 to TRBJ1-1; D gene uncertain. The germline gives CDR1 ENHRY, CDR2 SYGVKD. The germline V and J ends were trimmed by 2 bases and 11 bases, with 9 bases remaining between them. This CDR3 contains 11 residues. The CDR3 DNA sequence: TGTGCCATCAGTGAGGGAGGTGGCGCTTTCTTT. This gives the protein CAISEGGGAFF.

The CDR3 reads CASSPDPPSYGGYTF. CDR3 sequence (DNA): TGTGCCAGCAGCCCGGACCCTCCTTCATACGGCGGCTACACCTTC. This sequence joins TRBV14 and TRBJ1-2; D remains unclear. Germline CDR1 SGHDN, CDR2 FVKESK. V shed 4 bases and J shed 8 bases, with 20 bases lying between them. The CDR3 extends over 15 amino acids.

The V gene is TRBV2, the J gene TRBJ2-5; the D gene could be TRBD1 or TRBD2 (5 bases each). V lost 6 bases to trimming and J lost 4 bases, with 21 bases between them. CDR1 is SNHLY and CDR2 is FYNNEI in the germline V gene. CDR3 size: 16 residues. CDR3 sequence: CASRGTWDLGGETQYF. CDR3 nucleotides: TGTGCCAGCAGGGGGACCTGGGACCTTGGGGGAGAGACCCAGTACTTC.

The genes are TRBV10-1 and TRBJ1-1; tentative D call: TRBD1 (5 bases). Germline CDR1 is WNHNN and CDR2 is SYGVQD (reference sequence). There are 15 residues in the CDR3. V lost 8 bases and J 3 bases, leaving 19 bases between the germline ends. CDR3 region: CASSDLGQGDTEAFF. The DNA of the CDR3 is TGCGCCAGCTCTGACTTAGGCCAGGGTGACACTGAAGCTTTCTTT.

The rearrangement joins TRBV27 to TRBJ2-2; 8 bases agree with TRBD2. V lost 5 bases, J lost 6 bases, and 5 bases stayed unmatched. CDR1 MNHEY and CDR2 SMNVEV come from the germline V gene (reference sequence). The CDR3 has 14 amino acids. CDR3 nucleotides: TGTGCCAGCAGTGGGGGACTAGTTGCCGGGGAGCTGTTTTTT. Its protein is CASSGGLVAGELFF.

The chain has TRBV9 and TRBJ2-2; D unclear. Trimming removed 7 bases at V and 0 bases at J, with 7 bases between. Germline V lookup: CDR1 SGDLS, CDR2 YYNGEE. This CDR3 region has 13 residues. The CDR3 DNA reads TGTGCCAGCCGTGGGCCGAACACCGGGGAGCTGTTTTTT. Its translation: CASRGPNTGELFF.

The CDR3, as DNA: TGTGCCAGCAGCCCGCGGGGACTGGCGAACACCGGGGAGCTGTTTTTT. It translates to CASSPRGLANTGELFF. The chain joins TRBV9 to TRBJ2-2; TRBD2 is a possible D gene (6 bases). The CDR3 loop spans 16 amino acids. Trimming shortened V by 4 bases and J by 0 bases, and 13 bases separated the two germline ends. Germline lookup yields CDR1 SGDLS and CDR2 YYNGEE.

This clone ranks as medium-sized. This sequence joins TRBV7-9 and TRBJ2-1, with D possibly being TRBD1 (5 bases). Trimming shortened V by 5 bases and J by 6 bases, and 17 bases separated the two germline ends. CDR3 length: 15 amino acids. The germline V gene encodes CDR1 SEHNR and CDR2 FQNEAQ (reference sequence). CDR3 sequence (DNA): TGTGCCAGCAGCAACTCCATTTCAGGGTTCAATGAGCAGTTCTTC. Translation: CASSNSISGFNEQFF.

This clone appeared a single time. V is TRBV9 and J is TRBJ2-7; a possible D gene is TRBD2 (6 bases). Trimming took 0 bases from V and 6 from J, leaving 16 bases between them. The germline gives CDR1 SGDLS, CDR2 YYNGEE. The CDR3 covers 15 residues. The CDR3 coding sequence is TGTGCCAGCAGCGTAGGGGGGGACCCCAGGGCCGAGCAGTACTTC. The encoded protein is CASSVGGDPRAEQYF.

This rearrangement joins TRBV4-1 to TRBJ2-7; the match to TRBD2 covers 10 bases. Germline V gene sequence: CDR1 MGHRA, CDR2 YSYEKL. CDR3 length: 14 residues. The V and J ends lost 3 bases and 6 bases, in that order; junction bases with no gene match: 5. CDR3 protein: CASSQGLAPGEQYF. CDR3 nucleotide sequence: TGCGCCAGCAGCCAGGGACTAGCGCCGGGCGAGCAGTACTTC.

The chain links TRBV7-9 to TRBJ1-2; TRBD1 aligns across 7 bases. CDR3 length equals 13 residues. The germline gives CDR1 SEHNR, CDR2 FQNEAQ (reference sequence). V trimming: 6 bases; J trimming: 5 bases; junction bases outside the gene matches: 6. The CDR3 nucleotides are TGTGCCAGCAGATCCGGACAGGAATATGGCTACACCTTC. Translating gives CASRSGQEYGYTF.

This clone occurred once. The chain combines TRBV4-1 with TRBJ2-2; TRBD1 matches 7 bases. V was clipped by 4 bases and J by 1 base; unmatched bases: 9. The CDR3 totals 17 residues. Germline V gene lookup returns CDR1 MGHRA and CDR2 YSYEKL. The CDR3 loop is CASSRSDRVGNTGELFF. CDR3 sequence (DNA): TGCGCCAGCAGCCGTTCCGACAGGGTCGGGAACACCGGGGAGCTGTTTTTT.